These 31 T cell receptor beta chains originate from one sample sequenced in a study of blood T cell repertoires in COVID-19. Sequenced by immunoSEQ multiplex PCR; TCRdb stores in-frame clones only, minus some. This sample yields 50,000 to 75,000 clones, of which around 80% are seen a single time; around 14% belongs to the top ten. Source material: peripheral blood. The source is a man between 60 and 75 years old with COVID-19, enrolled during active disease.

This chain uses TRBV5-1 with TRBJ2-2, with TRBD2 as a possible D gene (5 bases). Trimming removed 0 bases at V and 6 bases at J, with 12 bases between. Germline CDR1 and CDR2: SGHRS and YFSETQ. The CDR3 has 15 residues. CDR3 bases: TGCGCCAGCAGCTTGGGTGCAGAGGAGGCCGGGGAGCTGTTTTTT. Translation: CASSLGAEEAGELFF.

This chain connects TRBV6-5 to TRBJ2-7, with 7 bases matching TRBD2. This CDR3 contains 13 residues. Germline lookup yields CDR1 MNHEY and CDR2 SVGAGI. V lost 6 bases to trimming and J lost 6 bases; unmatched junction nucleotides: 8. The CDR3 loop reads CASSPRGRLEQYF. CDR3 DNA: TGTGCCAGCAGCCCCCGCGGGAGACTCGAGCAGTACTTC.

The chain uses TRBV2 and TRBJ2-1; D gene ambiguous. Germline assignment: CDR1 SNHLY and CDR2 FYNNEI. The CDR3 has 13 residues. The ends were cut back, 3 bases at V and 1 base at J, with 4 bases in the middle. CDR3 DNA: TGTGCCAGCAGTGATCCGTCCTACAATGAGCAGTTCTTC. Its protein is CASSDPSYNEQFF.

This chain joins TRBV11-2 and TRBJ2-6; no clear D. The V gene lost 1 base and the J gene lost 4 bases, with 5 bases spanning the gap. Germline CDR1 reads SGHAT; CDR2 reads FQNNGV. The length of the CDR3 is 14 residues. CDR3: CASSLAVGANVLTF. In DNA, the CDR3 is TGTGCCAGCAGCTTAGCAGTAGGGGCCAACGTCCTGACTTTC.

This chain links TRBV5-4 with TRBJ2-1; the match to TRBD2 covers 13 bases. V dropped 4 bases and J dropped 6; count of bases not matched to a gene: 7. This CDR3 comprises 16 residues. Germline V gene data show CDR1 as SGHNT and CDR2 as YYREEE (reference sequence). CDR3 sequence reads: CASSPDGTSGINEQFF. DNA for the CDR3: TGTGCCAGCAGCCCGGACGGGACTAGCGGGATCAATGAGCAGTTCTTC. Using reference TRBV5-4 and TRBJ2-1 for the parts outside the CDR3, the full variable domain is ETGVTQSPTHLIKTRGQQVTLRCSSQSGHNTVSWYQQALGQGPQFIFQYYREEENGRGNFPPRFSGLQFPNYSSELNVNALELDDSALYLCASSPDGTSGINEQFFGPGTRLTVL.

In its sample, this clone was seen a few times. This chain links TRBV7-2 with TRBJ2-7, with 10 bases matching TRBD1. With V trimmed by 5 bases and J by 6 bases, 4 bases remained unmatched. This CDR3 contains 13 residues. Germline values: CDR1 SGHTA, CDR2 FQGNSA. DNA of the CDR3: TGTGCCAGCAGCCCCGGGACAGGGGTCGAGCAGTACTTC. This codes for CASSPGTGVEQYF.

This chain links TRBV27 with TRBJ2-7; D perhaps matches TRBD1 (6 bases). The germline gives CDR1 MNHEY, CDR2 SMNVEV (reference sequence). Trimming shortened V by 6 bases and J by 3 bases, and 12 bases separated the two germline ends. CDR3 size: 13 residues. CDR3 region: CASSSGQIYEQYF. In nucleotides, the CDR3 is TGTGCCAGCAGCAGCGGACAGATCTACGAGCAGTACTTC.

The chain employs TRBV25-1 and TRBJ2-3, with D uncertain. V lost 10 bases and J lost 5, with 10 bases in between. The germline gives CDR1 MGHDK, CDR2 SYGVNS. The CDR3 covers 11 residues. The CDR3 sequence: CATERGDTQYF. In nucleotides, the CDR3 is TGTGCCACAGAGCGTGGAGATACGCAGTATTTT.

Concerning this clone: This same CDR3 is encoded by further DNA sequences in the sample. The CDR3: CASRGGRETQYF. For the CDR3, the DNA is TGTGCCAGCAGGGGGGGGCGGGAGACCCAGTACTTC. This chain joins TRBV28 and TRBJ2-5, with a weak D call TRBD2 (7 bases). The CDR3 runs 12 residues. V lost 6 bases and J lost 5, with 10 bases in between. The V gene's germline CDR1 is MDHEN and CDR2 SYDVKM.

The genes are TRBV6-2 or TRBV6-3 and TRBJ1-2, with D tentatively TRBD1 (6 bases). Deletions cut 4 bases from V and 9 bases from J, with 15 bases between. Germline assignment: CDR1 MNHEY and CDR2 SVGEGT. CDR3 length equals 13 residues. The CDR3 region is CASSSTGLASYTF. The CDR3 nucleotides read TGTGCCAGCAGTTCAACAGGGCTAGCCAGCTACACCTTC.

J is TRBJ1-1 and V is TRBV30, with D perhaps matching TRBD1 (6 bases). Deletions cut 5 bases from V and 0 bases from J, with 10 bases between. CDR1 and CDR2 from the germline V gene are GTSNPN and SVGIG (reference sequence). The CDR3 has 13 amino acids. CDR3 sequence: CAWDRDMNTEAFF. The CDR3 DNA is TGTGCCTGGGACCGGGACATGAACACTGAAGCTTTCTTT. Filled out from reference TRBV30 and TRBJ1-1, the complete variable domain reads SQTIHQWPATLVQPVGSPLSLECTVEGTSNPNLYWYRQAAGRGLQLLFYSVGIGQISSEVPQNLSASRPQDRQFILSSKKLLLSDSGFYLCAWDRDMNTEAFFGQGTRLTVV.

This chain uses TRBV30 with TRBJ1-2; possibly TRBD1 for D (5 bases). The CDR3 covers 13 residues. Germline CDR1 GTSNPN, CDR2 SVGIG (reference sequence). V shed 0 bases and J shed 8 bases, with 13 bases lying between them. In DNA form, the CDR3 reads TGTGCCTGGAGTGTAAGGGGTCTGGGGGGCTACACCTTC. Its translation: CAWSVRGLGGYTF.

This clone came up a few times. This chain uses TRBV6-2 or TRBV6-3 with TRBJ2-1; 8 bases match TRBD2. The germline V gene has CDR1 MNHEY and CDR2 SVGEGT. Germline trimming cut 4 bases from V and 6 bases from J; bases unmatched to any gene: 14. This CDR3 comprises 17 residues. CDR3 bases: TGTGCCAGCAGTTTCCTTCGGGATAGCGGGGCGTTCAATGAGCAGTTCTTC. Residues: CASSFLRDSGAFNEQFF.

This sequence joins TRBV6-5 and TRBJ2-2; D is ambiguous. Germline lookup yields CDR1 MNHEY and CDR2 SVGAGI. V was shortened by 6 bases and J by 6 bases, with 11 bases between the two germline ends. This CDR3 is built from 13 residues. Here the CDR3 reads CASRRLAPGELFF. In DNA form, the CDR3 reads TGTGCCAGCAGACGCTTGGCCCCCGGGGAGCTGTTTTTT.

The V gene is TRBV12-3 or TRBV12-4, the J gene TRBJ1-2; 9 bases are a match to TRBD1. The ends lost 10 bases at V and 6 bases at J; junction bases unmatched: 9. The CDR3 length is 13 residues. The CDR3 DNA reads TGTGCCACCTCAGGGGGACAGGGCCATGGCTACACCTTC. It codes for CATSGGQGHGYTF.

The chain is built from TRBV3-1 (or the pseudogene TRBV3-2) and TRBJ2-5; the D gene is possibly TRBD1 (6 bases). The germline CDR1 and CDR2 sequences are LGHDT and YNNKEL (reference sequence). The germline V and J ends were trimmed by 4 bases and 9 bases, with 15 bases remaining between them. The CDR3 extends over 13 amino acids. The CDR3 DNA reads TGTGCCAGCAGCCCAGATGGACAGCTCGCCCAGTACTTC. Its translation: CASSPDGQLAQYF.

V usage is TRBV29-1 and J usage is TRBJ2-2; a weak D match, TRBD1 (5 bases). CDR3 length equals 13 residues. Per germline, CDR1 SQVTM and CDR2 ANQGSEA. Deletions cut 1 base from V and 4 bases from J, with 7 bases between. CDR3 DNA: TGCAGCGTTGAAGGACAGCTCACCGGGGAGCTGTTTTTT. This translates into CSVEGQLTGELFF.

In nucleotides, the CDR3 is TGTGCCTGGAACGGGGTACGGTTTGAAGCTTTCTTT. This codes for CAWNGVRFEAFF. The chain couples TRBV30 to TRBJ1-1; D remains ambiguous. Between the trimmed V and J ends, which lost 4 bases and 7 bases, there was a span of 13 bases. Germline assignment: CDR1 GTSNPN and CDR2 SVGIG (reference sequence). The CDR3 loop spans 12 amino acids.

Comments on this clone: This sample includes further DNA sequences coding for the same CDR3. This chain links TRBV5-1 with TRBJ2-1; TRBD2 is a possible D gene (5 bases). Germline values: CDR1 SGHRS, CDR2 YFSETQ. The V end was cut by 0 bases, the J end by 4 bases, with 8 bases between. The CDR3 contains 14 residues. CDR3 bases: TGCGCCAGCAGCTTGGCTCGGGGATACAATGAGCAGTTCTTC. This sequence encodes CASSLARGYNEQFF.

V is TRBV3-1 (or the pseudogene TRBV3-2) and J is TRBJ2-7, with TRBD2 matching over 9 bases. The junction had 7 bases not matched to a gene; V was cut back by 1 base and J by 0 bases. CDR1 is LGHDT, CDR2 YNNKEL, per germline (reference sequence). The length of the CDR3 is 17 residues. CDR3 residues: CASSQVLVLAGSYEQYF. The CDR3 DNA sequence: TGTGCCAGCAGCCAAGTCCTCGTACTAGCGGGCTCCTACGAGCAGTACTTC.

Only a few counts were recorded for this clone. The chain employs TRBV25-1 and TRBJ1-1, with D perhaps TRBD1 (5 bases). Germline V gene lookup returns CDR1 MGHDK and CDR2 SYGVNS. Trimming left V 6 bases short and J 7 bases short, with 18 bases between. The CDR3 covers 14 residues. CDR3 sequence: CASRAPRERSEAFF. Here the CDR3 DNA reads TGTGCCAGCAGAGCCCCCAGGGAAAGAAGTGAAGCTTTCTTT.

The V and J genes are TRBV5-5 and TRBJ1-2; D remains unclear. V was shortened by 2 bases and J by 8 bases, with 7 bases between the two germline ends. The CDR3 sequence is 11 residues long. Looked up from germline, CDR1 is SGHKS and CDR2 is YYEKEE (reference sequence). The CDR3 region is CASSFREGYTF. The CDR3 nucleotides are TGTGCCAGCAGCTTTAGGGAGGGCTACACCTTC. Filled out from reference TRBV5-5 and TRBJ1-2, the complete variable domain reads DAGVTQSPTHLIKTRGQQVTLRCSPISGHKSVSWYQQVLGQGPQFIFQYYEKEERGRGNFPDRFSARQFPNYSSELNVNALLLGDSALYLCASSFREGYTFGSGTRLTVV.

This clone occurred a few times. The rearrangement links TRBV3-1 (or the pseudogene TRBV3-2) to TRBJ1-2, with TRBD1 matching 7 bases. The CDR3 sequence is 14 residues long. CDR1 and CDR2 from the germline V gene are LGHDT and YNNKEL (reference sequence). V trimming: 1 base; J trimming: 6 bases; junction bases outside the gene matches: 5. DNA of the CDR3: TGTGCCAGCAGCCAAGCCAGGGGGTGGAATGGCTACACCTTC. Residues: CASSQARGWNGYTF.

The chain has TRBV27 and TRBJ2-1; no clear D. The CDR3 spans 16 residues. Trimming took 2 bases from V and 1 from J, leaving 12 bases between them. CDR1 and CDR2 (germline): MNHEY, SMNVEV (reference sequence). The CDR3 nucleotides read TGTGCCAGCAGTTTAAGGAGCCCACCTTCCTACAATGAGCAGTTCTTC. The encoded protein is CASSLRSPPSYNEQFF.

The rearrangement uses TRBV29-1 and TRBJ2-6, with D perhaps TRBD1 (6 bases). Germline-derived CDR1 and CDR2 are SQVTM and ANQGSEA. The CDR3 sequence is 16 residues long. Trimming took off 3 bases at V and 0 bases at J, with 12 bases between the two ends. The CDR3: CSVDWQGNSGANVLTF. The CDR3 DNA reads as TGCAGCGTTGACTGGCAGGGGAACTCTGGGGCCAACGTCCTGACTTTC.

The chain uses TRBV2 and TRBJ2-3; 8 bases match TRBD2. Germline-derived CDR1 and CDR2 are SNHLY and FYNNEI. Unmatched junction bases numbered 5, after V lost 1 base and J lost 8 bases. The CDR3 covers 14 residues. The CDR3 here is CASSEVPGGATQYF. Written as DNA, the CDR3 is TGTGCCAGCAGTGAAGTACCGGGGGGGGCTACGCAGTATTTT.

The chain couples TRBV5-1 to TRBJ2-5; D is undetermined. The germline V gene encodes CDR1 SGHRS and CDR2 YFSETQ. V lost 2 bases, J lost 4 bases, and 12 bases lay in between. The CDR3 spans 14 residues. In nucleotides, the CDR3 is TGCGCCAGCAGCTTACAGACAAACCTAGAGACCCAGTACTTC. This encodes CASSLQTNLETQYF.

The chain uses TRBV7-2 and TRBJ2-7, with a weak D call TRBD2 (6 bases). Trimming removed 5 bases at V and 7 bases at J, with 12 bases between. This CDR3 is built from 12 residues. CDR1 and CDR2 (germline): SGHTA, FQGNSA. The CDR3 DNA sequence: TGTGCCAGCAGCCGAAGAGCGGGTGAGCAGTACTTC. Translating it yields CASSRRAGEQYF.

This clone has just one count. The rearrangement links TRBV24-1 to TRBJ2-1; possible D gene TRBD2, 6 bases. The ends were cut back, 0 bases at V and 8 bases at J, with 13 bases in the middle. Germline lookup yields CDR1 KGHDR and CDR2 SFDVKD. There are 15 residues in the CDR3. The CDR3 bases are TGTGCCACCAGTGATTTGCCAGAGAGGAGGGATGAGCAGTTCTTC. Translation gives CATSDLPERRDEQFF.

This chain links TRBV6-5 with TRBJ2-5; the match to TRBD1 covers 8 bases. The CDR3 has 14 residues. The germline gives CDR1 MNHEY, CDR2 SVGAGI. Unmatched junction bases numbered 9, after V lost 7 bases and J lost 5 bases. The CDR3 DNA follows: TGTGCCAGCAAAACGGACAGGGTTGTCGAGACCCAGTACTTC. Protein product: CASKTDRVVETQYF.

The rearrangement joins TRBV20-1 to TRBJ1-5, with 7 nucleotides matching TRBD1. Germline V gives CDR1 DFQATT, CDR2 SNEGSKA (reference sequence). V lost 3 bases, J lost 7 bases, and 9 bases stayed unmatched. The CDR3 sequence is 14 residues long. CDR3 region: CSASGRGQVQPQHF. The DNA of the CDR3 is TGCAGTGCTAGTGGTAGGGGGCAAGTCCAGCCCCAGCATTTT.